Listed below are T cell receptor beta chains from one sample, sequenced in a study of cytomegalovirus exposure and HLA in healthy donors. Data came from immunoSEQ multiplex PCR; TCRdb stores just in-frame clones and leaves some out. The sample has about 120,000 clones, more than 60% seen once. Sequenced: PBMCs. These receptors were collected from a man aged 35-49 years in good health and CMV-seropositive. Both conserved end residues are part of each CDR3. The D gene is left open where the match is weak.

v_gene	d_gene	j_gene	CDR3aa
TRBV30	NA	TRBJ2-5	CAWSVLGVETQYF
TRBV19	NA	TRBJ2-3	CASSLYGTQYF
TRBV7-8	NA	TRBJ1-1	CASSARRGDLEAFF
TRBV7-6	TRBD2	TRBJ2-7	CASSLGSGRISYEQYF
TRBV9	TRBD2	TRBJ2-1	CASSVGVAGHNEQFF
TRBV13	NA	TRBJ1-4	CASSSSARLGNEKLFF
TRBV9	TRBD1	TRBJ2-7	CASSEGQDLSYEQYF
TRBV27	NA	TRBJ2-7	CASSLSGAYEQYF
TRBV5-4	TRBD2	TRBJ2-7	CASSSSGGAYEQYF
TRBV11-3	TRBD1	TRBJ2-7	CASSRGQGRVDEQYF
TRBV7-9	NA	TRBJ2-2	CASSLGQGNTGELFF
TRBV28	TRBD1	TRBJ1-1	CASSLWQGDRRVFF
TRBV25-1	NA	TRBJ2-3	CASSQAFGTDTQYF
TRBV9	TRBD1	TRBJ1-1	CASSVEGQALFAFF
TRBV9	NA	TRBJ2-3	CASSEGKVQDTQYF
TRBV5-4	NA	TRBJ2-1	CASSLDPDSYNEQFF
TRBV7-7	NA	TRBJ2-5	CASSTDTQETQYF
TRBV18	TRBD1	TRBJ2-7	CASSPTDRGTYEQYF
TRBV30	NA	TRBJ2-7	CAWTRSLREVLYEQYF
TRBV5-8	NA	TRBJ1-5	CASSLFQGGQPQHF
TRBV7-9	NA	TRBJ2-5	CASSPLADRETQYF
TRBV6-1	NA	TRBJ1-1	CASSATRDTEAFF
TRBV9	TRBD2	TRBJ2-1	CASSPLSGNYNEQFF
TRBV30	TRBD2	TRBJ2-2	CAWSKLAGVELFF
TRBV7-3	TRBD2	TRBJ2-3	CASSLTALAGLSDTQYF
TRBV7-8	NA	TRBJ1-5	CASSLVQETQPQHF
TRBV6-5	NA	TRBJ2-3	CASSSSTSGSIDTQYF
TRBV7-9	TRBD1	TRBJ2-1	CASSPYTGGNEQFF
TRBV6-5	TRBD1	TRBJ1-6	CASSYETGNSPLHF
TRBV7-3	TRBD1	TRBJ1-2	CASSPGQGFSSYTF
TRBV19	NA	TRBJ1-5	CASSIEGSGQPQHF
TRBV27	NA	TRBJ2-1	CASSLSRLDRREQFF
TRBV19	TRBD1	TRBJ2-7	CASSVRDSSYEQYF
TRBV4-1	NA	TRBJ2-7	CASSQQGYEQYF
TRBV27	TRBD2	TRBJ2-1	CASSPLAVSYNEQFF
TRBV2	NA	TRBJ2-2	CASIGGGSRELFF
TRBV4-2	TRBD1	TRBJ1-4	CASSQGDRGLGEKLFF
TRBV25-1	NA	TRBJ2-3	CASSDSFGQGSTDTQYF
TRBV6-4	NA	TRBJ1-5	CASSPFPQNQPQHF
TRBV14	NA	TRBJ2-1	CASSPVADGEQFF
TRBV6-5	TRBD1	TRBJ1-6	CASSYRQGNSPLHF
TRBV6-1	TRBD1	TRBJ2-5	CASSGGQEETQYF
TRBV7-7	NA	TRBJ1-1	CASSAGSHTEAFF
TRBV6-5	NA	TRBJ2-7	CASSKTATAYEQYF
TRBV19	NA	TRBJ2-1	CASSTLVVEEQFF
TRBV6-6	NA	TRBJ1-2	CASSQQSNYGYTF
TRBV19	NA	TRBJ2-3	CASRAASTDTQYF
TRBV5-4	NA	TRBJ2-5	CASRAGYTYQETQYF
TRBV27	TRBD2	TRBJ2-3	CASSLRPASRSGRAVDTQYF